The 30 T cell receptor beta chains reported below all come from one sample, sequenced in a study of blood T cell repertoires in COVID-19. Here immunoSEQ multiplex PCR was the method, and the copy in TCRdb shows in-frame clones only, minus some. This sample carries more than 250,000 clones, around 87% of them seen once, and the ten largest clones take less than 2%. The sample taken for sequencing was PBMCs or T cells enriched from blood (not recorded which). The receptors derive from a woman under 30 with acute COVID-19.

V usage is TRBV5-4 and J usage is TRBJ2-1; tentatively, D is TRBD2 (5 bases). The ends were cut back, 7 bases at V and 6 bases at J, with 11 bases in the middle. This CDR3 spans 12 amino acids. The germline V gene has CDR1 SGHNT and CDR2 YYREEE (reference sequence). The CDR3 sequence is CASGERGNEQFF. In nucleotides, the CDR3 is TGTGCCAGCGGCGAACGGGGCAATGAGCAGTTCTTC. The full variable domain, with the rest looked up from reference TRBV5-4 and TRBJ2-1, is ETGVTQSPTHLIKTRGQQVTLRCSSQSGHNTVSWYQQALGQGPQFIFQYYREEENGRGNFPPRFSGLQFPNYSSELNVNALELDDSALYLCASGERGNEQFFGPGTRLTVL.

The CDR3 loop reads CASSPLQGRSNEKLFF. CDR3 sequence (DNA): TGTGCCAGCTCACCACTGCAGGGGAGATCTAATGAAAAACTGTTTTTT. The chain carries TRBV18 and TRBJ1-4; D possibly corresponds to TRBD1 (6 bases). Germline V CDR1 and CDR2: KGHSH, LQKENI. Between the trimmed V and J ends, which lost 1 base and 3 bases, there was a span of 12 bases. The CDR3 is 16 residues long.

This clone was seen a handful of times. The chain has TRBV27 and TRBJ2-7; 9 nucleotides match TRBD1. Germline assignment: CDR1 MNHEY and CDR2 SMNVEV (reference sequence). V dropped 5 bases and J dropped 3; count of bases not matched to a gene: 5. The CDR3 is 14 amino acids. CDR3 region: CASSTGTGYYEQYF. The CDR3, as DNA: TGTGCCAGCAGTACCGGGACAGGGTACTACGAGCAGTACTTC.

The chain has TRBV11-3 and TRBJ2-1; D unresolved. V was cut by 1 base and J by 9 bases, with 13 bases left in between. The CDR3 runs 14 residues. Germline CDR1 is SGHNT and CDR2 is YENEEA. The DNA for the CDR3 is TGTGCCAGCAGCTTAGGACGGTCGGCAGGTGAGCAGTTCTTC. As protein: CASSLGRSAGEQFF. Full variable domain (outside the CDR3, taken from reference TRBV11-3 and TRBJ2-1): EAGVVQSPRYKIIEKKQPVAFWCNPISGHNTLYWYLQNLGQGPELLIRYENEEAVDDSQLPKDRFSAERLKGVDSTLKIQPAELGDSAVYLCASSLGRSAGEQFFGPGTRLTVL.

This clone was seen a few times. The genes are TRBV4-1 and TRBJ1-6; TRBD1 matches 9 bases. With 3 bases clipped from V and 9 bases from J, the junction kept 15 bases outside the gene matches. The CDR3 is made up of 18 amino acids. Germline CDR1 MGHRA, CDR2 YSYEKL. The chain's CDR3 is CASSQTPGQGFRGSPLHF. The CDR3 DNA sequence: TGCGCCAGCAGCCAGACCCCGGGACAGGGATTCAGGGGTTCACCCCTCCACTTT.

The chain carries TRBV6-5 and TRBJ1-3; D is possibly TRBD1 (5 bases). CDR1 is MNHEY, CDR2 SVGAGI, per germline. Trimming shortened V by 2 bases and J by 0 bases, and 5 bases separated the two germline ends. The CDR3 sequence is 14 residues long. The CDR3 DNA is TGTGCCAGCAGTTACGACAGCTCTGGAAACACCATATATTTT. Protein: CASSYDSSGNTIYF.

CDR3: CASSTTLFSGPTGTQYF. The DNA of the CDR3 is TGTGCCAGCAGTACTACCCTATTTAGCGGTCCCACGGGTACGCAGTATTTT. The chain combines TRBV28 with TRBJ2-3; a possible D gene is TRBD2 (6 bases). There are 17 residues in the CDR3. V gave up 5 bases and J gave up 8 bases, with 26 bases separating them. Germline CDR1 reads MDHEN; CDR2 reads SYDVKM.

The chain's CDR3 is CACSGTGAYEQYF. The CDR3 nucleotides are TGTGCCTGCTCGGGGACAGGGGCTTACGAGCAGTACTTC. This chain uses TRBV30 with TRBJ2-7, with 10 nucleotides matching TRBD1. The germline CDR1 and CDR2 sequences are GTSNPN and SVGIG (reference sequence). The CDR3 totals 13 residues. V lost 6 bases to trimming and J lost 4 bases; unmatched junction nucleotides: 6.

The count of this clone is one. The chain has TRBV2 and TRBJ2-1; 10 bases agree with TRBD2. The CDR3 loop spans 13 amino acids. V trimming: 7 bases; J trimming: 6 bases; junction bases outside the gene matches: 3. Germline V gene data show CDR1 as SNHLY and CDR2 as FYNNEI. The DNA of the CDR3 is TGTGCCAGCAAACTAGCGGGGCTCAATGAGCAGTTCTTC. It specifies CASKLAGLNEQFF. The full variable domain, with the rest looked up from reference TRBV2 and TRBJ2-1, is EPEVTQTPSHQVTQMGQEVILRCVPISNHLYFYWYRQILGQKVEFLVSFYNNEISEKSEIFDDQFSVERPDGSNFTLKIRSTKLEDSAMYFCASKLAGLNEQFFGPGTRLTVL.

This chain connects TRBV29-1 to TRBJ2-1; 8 nucleotides agree with TRBD1. Germline CDR1 is SQVTM and CDR2 is ANQGSEA. The J segment lost 8 bases and the V segment lost 4 bases, leaving 13 bases of the junction unmatched. The CDR3 is 15 amino acids. Written as DNA, the CDR3 is TGCAGCGTTGTCACCGAGACAGGGGTGTGGGATGAGCAGTTCTTC. Amino acids: CSVVTETGVWDEQFF.

The gene calls are TRBV3-1 (or the pseudogene TRBV3-2) and TRBJ1-1; D is undetermined. Germline loops: CDR1 LGHDT, CDR2 YNNKEL (reference sequence). This CDR3 is 13 amino acids long. V lost 1 base and J lost 3, with 6 bases in between. The CDR3 spells CASSQVMYTEAFF. The CDR3 DNA sequence: TGTGCCAGCAGCCAAGTTATGTACACTGAAGCTTTCTTT.

The CDR3 spells CATSDPRQGPHYGYTF. CDR3 bases: TGTGCCACCAGTGATCCAAGACAGGGTCCCCACTATGGCTACACCTTC. The chain couples TRBV24-1 to TRBJ1-2, with 7 bases that match TRBD1. Germline CDR1 is KGHDR and CDR2 is SFDVKD. The junction had 9 bases not matched to a gene; V was cut back by 3 bases and J by 3 bases. The CDR3 has 16 amino acids.

The rearrangement uses TRBV23-1 and TRBJ1-1; TRBD1 aligns across 9 bases. TRBV23-1 is recorded as an ORF, its role being uncertain. V was pared by 6 bases and J by 3 bases, with 11 bases of the junction left unmatched. CDR3 length: 16 amino acids. The CDR3 here is CASRKHRGRGDTEAFF. CDR3 DNA sequence: TGCGCCAGCAGAAAACACAGGGGGCGCGGGGACACTGAAGCTTTCTTT.

This clone was picked up one time. The chain joins TRBV11-2 to TRBJ2-1; a weak D match, TRBD2 (6 bases). Germline CDR1 is SGHAT and CDR2 is FQNNGV. Trimming took off 2 bases at V and 4 bases at J, with 18 bases between the two ends. There are 17 residues in the CDR3. The CDR3 loop reads CASSLRGTAGLYNEQFF. CDR3 in DNA: TGTGCCAGCAGCTTAAGGGGCACGGCGGGGCTATACAATGAGCAGTTCTTC. Looking up the rest from reference TRBV11-2 and TRBJ2-1 gives the full variable domain: EAGVAQSPRYKIIEKRQSVAFWCNPISGHATLYWYQQILGQGPKLLIQFQNNGVVDDSQLPKDRFSAERLKGVDSTLKIQPAKLEDSAVYLCASSLRGTAGLYNEQFFGPGTRLTVL.

This chain joins TRBV4-3 and TRBJ2-1, with 11 positions matching TRBD1. V lost 4 bases, J lost 4 bases, and 3 bases stayed unmatched. Per germline, CDR1 LGHNA and CDR2 YSLEER. The CDR3 covers 15 residues. In nucleotides, the CDR3 is TGCGCCAGCAGCCTCGGACAGGGGGCTTACAATGAGCAGTTCTTC. It specifies CASSLGQGAYNEQFF.

This chain uses TRBV27 with TRBJ2-2; no firm D call. This CDR3 comprises 14 residues. The germline V gene has CDR1 MNHEY and CDR2 SMNVEV (reference sequence). V was trimmed by 5 bases and J by 4 bases, leaving 11 bases between them. CDR3 protein: CASSPHVGTGELFF. CDR3 DNA: TGTGCCAGCAGTCCTCACGTCGGCACCGGGGAGCTGTTTTTT.

The chain couples TRBV10-1 to TRBJ2-7, with D possibly being TRBD2 (5 bases). Between the trimmed V and J ends, which lost 6 bases and 9 bases, there was a span of 24 bases. The CDR3 spans 15 residues. The germline V gene encodes CDR1 WNHNN and CDR2 SYGVQD (reference sequence). CDR3 loop: CASSPRWRARAGQYF. The DNA for the CDR3 is TGCGCCAGCAGCCCCCGTTGGCGGGCCCGGGCCGGGCAGTACTTC.

This clone has more than one count but fewer than ten. The genes are TRBV3-1 (or the pseudogene TRBV3-2) and TRBJ1-3; the match to TRBD1 covers 8 bases. Looked up from germline, CDR1 is LGHDT and CDR2 is YNNKEL (reference sequence). The CDR3 totals 17 residues. Trimming took 0 bases from V and 7 from J; bases not matched to a gene: 11. In DNA, the CDR3 is TGTGCCAGCAGCCAAGAAGGGGTGGGGCAGGGGGCCAACACCATATATTTT. It encodes CASSQEGVGQGANTIYF.

This clone came up many times. The gene calls are TRBV10-1 and TRBJ2-5; 7 positions agree with TRBD1. The CDR3 loop spans 15 amino acids. In germline, CDR1 is WNHNN, CDR2 SYGVQD (reference sequence). Unmatched junction bases numbered 7, after V lost 2 bases and J lost 4 bases. The CDR3 DNA follows: TGCGCCAGCAGTGAGGCCGTGACAGGGCCAGAGACCCAGTACTTC. It specifies CASSEAVTGPETQYF.

The rearrangement joins TRBV14 to TRBJ2-5; TRBD2 aligns across 10 bases. Germline lookup yields CDR1 SGHDN and CDR2 FVKESK. This CDR3 is 18 amino acids long. The V and J ends lost 0 bases and 5 bases, in that order; junction bases with no gene match: 12. The CDR3 region has the DNA TGTGCCAGCAGCCAAGAGGCCCCCCTAGCGGGAGCTCGGGAGACCCAGTACTTC. Its translation is CASSQEAPLAGARETQYF. Looking up the rest from reference TRBV14 and TRBJ2-5 gives the full variable domain: EAGVTQFPSHSVIEKGQTVTLRCDPISGHDNLYWYRRVMGKEIKFLLHFVKESKQDESGMPNNRFLAERTGGTYSTLKVQPAELEDSGVYFCASSQEAPLAGARETQYFGPGTRLLVL.

The V gene is TRBV27, the J gene TRBJ2-7; 13 positions agree with TRBD2. The CDR3 sequence is 17 residues long. V lost 5 bases to trimming and J lost 5 bases; unmatched junction nucleotides: 12. Germline CDR1 MNHEY, CDR2 SMNVEV (reference sequence). In DNA, the CDR3 is TGTGCCAGCAGTAACCGACTAGCGGGAGGAGCGATCCACGAGCAGTACTTC. Translated, it gives CASSNRLAGGAIHEQYF.

This chain connects TRBV7-8 to TRBJ2-5; tentative D call: TRBD2 (6 bases). V lost 2 bases and J lost 5, with 21 bases in between. The V gene's germline CDR1 is SGHVS and CDR2 FQNEAQ. This CDR3 spans 17 amino acids. CDR3 protein: CASSLLIDLAPSETQYF. The CDR3 DNA follows: TGTGCCAGCAGCTTACTTATCGATCTAGCGCCCTCCGAGACCCAGTACTTC.

V gene TRBV21-1 combines with J gene TRBJ1-5; TRBD1, the D gene given by the table, was not confirmed from the DNA. TRBV21-1 is labeled a pseudogene. This CDR3 contains 18 residues. CDR3 amino acids: CASTTPGQGSDSNQPQHF. The CDR3 DNA follows: TGTGCCAGCACCACTCCGGGACAGGGGTCTGATAGCAATCAGCCCCAGCATTTT.

The J gene is TRBJ2-7, the V gene TRBV5-1; tentative D call: TRBD1 (6 bases). V shed 3 bases and J shed 2 bases, with 12 bases lying between them. This CDR3 is built from 14 residues. The germline gives CDR1 SGHRS, CDR2 YFSETQ. The CDR3 here is CASSWAGQTYEQYF. Here the CDR3 DNA reads TGCGCCAGCAGCTGGGCCGGACAGACCTACGAGCAGTACTTC.

The genes are TRBV7-9 and TRBJ2-5; D unclear. Looked up from germline, CDR1 is SEHNR and CDR2 is FQNEAQ (reference sequence). The V gene lost 1 base and the J gene lost 7 bases, with 13 bases spanning the gap. This CDR3 comprises 14 residues. This chain's CDR3 is CASSLGTAEPTQYF. CDR3 nucleotide sequence: TGTGCCAGCAGCTTAGGCACAGCCGAGCCGACCCAGTACTTC. Combining the CDR3 with reference TRBV7-9 and TRBJ2-5 gives the whole variable domain DTGVSQNPRHKITKRGQNVTFRCDPISEHNRLYWYRQTLGQGPEFLTYFQNEAQLEKSRLLSDRFSAERPKGSFSTLEIQRTEQGDSAMYLCASSLGTAEPTQYFGPGTRLLVL.

The DNA of the CDR3 is TGTGCCAGCAGCCCACCGACAGGGGGTTTCGATGGCTACACCTTC. It codes for CASSPPTGGFDGYTF. The chain carries TRBV7-9 and TRBJ1-2; TRBD1 agrees at 9 bases. Trimming took 5 bases from V and 6 from J; bases not matched to a gene: 10. CDR3 length: 15 amino acids. Per the germline V gene, CDR1 is SEHNR and CDR2 is FQNEAQ (reference sequence). The full variable domain, with the rest looked up from reference TRBV7-9 and TRBJ1-2, is DTGVSQNPRHKITKRGQNVTFRCDPISEHNRLYWYRQTLGQGPEFLTYFQNEAQLEKSRLLSDRFSAERPKGSFSTLEIQRTEQGDSAMYLCASSPPTGGFDGYTFGSGTRLTVV.

The gene calls are TRBV6-5 and TRBJ2-7, with 9 nucleotides matching TRBD2. V shed 5 bases and J 6 bases; nucleotides not matched to a gene: 11. The CDR3 length is 15 residues. CDR1 and CDR2 from the germline V gene are MNHEY and SVGAGI. The CDR3 DNA reads as TGTGCCAGCAGTCCATATAGCGGGAGCCCGTCCGAGCAGTACTTC. It specifies CASSPYSGSPSEQYF.

The chain couples TRBV11-3 to TRBJ2-1, with 7 positions matching TRBD1. The CDR3 is made up of 13 amino acids. The germline CDR1 and CDR2 sequences are SGHNT and YENEEA. After removal of 5 bases from V and 8 bases from J, the junction contained 6 bases not matched to a gene. CDR3 nucleotide sequence: TGTGCCAGCAGCCCGAGACAGGGACATGAGCAGTTCTTC. As protein: CASSPRQGHEQFF.

This clone occurred once. This chain joins TRBV30 and TRBJ1-3, with D maybe TRBD1 (6 bases). The germline V gene encodes CDR1 GTSNPN and CDR2 SVGIG (reference sequence). CDR3 length: 16 amino acids. Trimming took 1 base from V and 0 from J, leaving 13 bases between them. As DNA, the CDR3 is TGTGCCTGGAGTGAACGTAGGGGGAGCTCTGGAAACACCATATATTTT. It encodes CAWSERRGSSGNTIYF.

J is TRBJ2-1 and V is TRBV2; TRBD1 aligns across 10 bases. CDR1 and CDR2 (germline): SNHLY, FYNNEI. CDR3 length: 15 amino acids. After removal of 6 bases from V and 4 bases from J, the junction contained 6 bases not matched to a gene. As DNA, the CDR3 is TGTGCCAGCAGGGCCGGGACAGGGGTATACAATGAGCAGTTCTTC. It specifies CASRAGTGVYNEQFF. Full variable domain (remainder filled in from reference TRBV2 and TRBJ2-1): EPEVTQTPSHQVTQMGQEVILRCVPISNHLYFYWYRQILGQKVEFLVSFYNNEISEKSEIFDDQFSVERPDGSNFTLKIRSTKLEDSAMYFCASRAGTGVYNEQFFGPGTRLTVL.